This T cell receptor beta chain was documented in a study of blood T cell repertoires in COVID-19. Study context: T cells, B-cell-depleted T cells, or PBMCs supplied cDNA or gDNA.

Produced via immunoSEQ multiplex PCR; TCRdb's table is partial and in-frame only. The repertoire consists of approximately 250,000 clones, with 85% to 90% occurring once and the leading ten covering 2% to 2.5%. The CDR3 loop spans 14 amino acids. V was trimmed by 1 base and J by 4 bases, leaving 11 bases between them. Germline V CDR1 and CDR2: SGHRS, YFSETQ. The receptor comes from a woman aged 55-69 years in a cohort exposed to, infected with or recovered from COVID-19 (not recorded which). Sequencing used PBMCs or T cells enriched from blood (not recorded which). This sequence joins TRBV5-1 and TRBJ1-2, with D possibly matching TRBD1 (5 bases). The CDR3 reads CASSLSGGGYGYTF. CDR3 nucleotide sequence: TGCGCCAGCAGCTTGAGTGGGGGAGGCTATGGCTACACCTTC.